This section outlines one TCR beta chain sequence together with its context. Antigen specificity is unknown. This entry belongs to a study of cytomegalovirus exposure and HLA in healthy donors. Study-wide findings and caveats: The authors later linked a missense DCLRE1C variant to TCR beta V- and J-gene trimming. The study put 150 to 200 TCR beta chains on its list as cytomegalovirus-associated.

Both 60 Vbeta primers and 13 Jbeta primers went into the PCR. Sequenced by immunoSEQ multiplex PCR; TCRdb stores in-frame clones only, minus some. The sample carries more than 95,000 clones, about 83% recorded once. Germline V gene data show CDR1 as SGDLS and CDR2 as YYNGEE. V was pared by 5 bases and J by 8 bases, with 17 bases between. The CDR3 is 14 amino acids. The receptor comes from a woman in her thirties or forties in good health and CMV-seropositive. Sample: PBMCs. The V gene is TRBV9, the J gene TRBJ2-1; maybe TRBD1 (6 bases). For the CDR3, the DNA is TGTGCCAGCAGTCCAAATTTTTCAGGGGATGAGCAGTTCTTC. Amino acids: CASSPNFSGDEQFF.